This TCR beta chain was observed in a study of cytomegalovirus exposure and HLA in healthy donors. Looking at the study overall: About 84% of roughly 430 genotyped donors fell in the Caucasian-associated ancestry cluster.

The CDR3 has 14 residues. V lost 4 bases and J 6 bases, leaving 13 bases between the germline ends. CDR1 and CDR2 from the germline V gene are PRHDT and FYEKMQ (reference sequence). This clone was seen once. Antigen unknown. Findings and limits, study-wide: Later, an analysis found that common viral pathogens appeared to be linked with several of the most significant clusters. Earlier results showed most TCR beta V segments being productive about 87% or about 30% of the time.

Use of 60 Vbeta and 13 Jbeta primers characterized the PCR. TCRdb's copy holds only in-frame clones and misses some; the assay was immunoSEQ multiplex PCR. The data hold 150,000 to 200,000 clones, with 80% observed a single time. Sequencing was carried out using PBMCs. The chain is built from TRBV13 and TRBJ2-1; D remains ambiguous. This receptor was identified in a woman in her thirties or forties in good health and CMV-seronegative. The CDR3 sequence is CASSWRLDSNEQFF. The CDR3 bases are TGTGCCAGCAGCTGGCGACTTGACTCCAATGAGCAGTTCTTC.